The present entry profiles one TCR beta chain with its context. No antigen is known for it. Per-base qualities were not stored, and no clone one base away is much larger. The data stem from a study of OX40 agonist ivuxolimab in advanced cancers. With respect to the entire study: Ivuxolimab was an agonistic, fully human IgG2 monoclonal antibody directed against OX40 (CD134), a costimulatory receptor. The monotherapy dose-escalation portion (N of about 49 patients) of the phase I ivuxolimab trial is reported in the paper. Patients were allowed to have had prior anti-PD-1, anti-PD-L1 or anti-CTLA-4 therapy, and about 40% of the dose-escalation patients had been treated with checkpoint inhibitors. Partial responses occurred in three dose-escalation patients, of whom one had hepatocellular carcinoma and two had cutaneous melanoma. Peripheral TCRbeta sequencing was intended to test whether TCR sequence diversity was altered and clonal T-cell expansion was caused by ivuxolimab. Intravenous ivuxolimab was administered to patients every 2 weeks at six dose levels: 0.01, 0.1, 0.3, 1.5, 3 and 10 mg/kg. The dose-escalation cohort was roughly 87% male with a mean age of approximately 60 years, ranging from roughly 20 to 85. Among the roughly 50 dose-escalation patients, about 19 had hepatocellular carcinoma, some 15 melanoma, 9 renal cell carcinoma and 9 head and neck cancer. The research as a whole found: At doses of 0.1 to 3.0 mg/kg, clonal expansion of both CD4+ and CD8+ T cells in blood was seen between baseline and week 6. After ivuxolimab, expanded clones were on average more numerous among CD8+ T cells than among CD4+ T cells. Low levels of normalized T-cell clonal expansion were also shown by some nonresponding patients. In partial responders in the 0.1-3.0 mg/kg groups, normalized peripheral clonal expansion was found to be among the lowest, especially among CD8+ T cells. The antigen specificity of the clonally expanded peripheral T cells was not determined.

The trial excluded patients who had a history of autoimmune disease or were on systemic immunosuppression. Peripheral blood for TCR sequencing was collected from all dose cohorts at baseline, on cycle 4 day 1, and on cycle 7 day 1. Samples were obtained from an open-label, multicenter, first-in-human phase I dose-escalation trial of ivuxolimab. Adults with locally advanced or metastatic melanoma, renal cell, hepatocellular, or head and neck squamous cell carcinoma were enrolled in the trial. Before TCR sequencing, CD4+ T cells and CD8+ T cells from peripheral blood were sorted into separate populations. At the junction V is shortened by 5 bases and J by 7 bases, with 6 bases in between. The CDR3 holds 10 amino acids from the cysteine to the phenylalanine. The entry retains the CDR3 DNA only, 30 bases that are in frame from base 1. The germline V gene provides CDR1 SQVTM and CDR2 ANQGSEA. Genomic DNA was extracted from sorted cells for sequencing of the TCRbeta CDR3 region. TCRbeta CDR3 regions were sequenced using the immunoSEQ Assay. TCRdb provides this immuneACCESS table in a form limited to in-frame rearrangements. Some clones are lacking; in checked studies, under half of them reflect an unresolved V gene, and why the rest are absent is not known. In all, the sample holds nearly 80,000 clones, and almost 85% of those were seen once. The leading ten clones occupy roughly 25% of the sample.

This clonotype was sampled from an adult with an advanced solid tumor such as melanoma, head and neck, liver or kidney cancer. This chain joins TRBV29-1 to TRBJ2-1; the D gene cannot be resolved reliably. The sample here was CD4+ or CD8+ T cells sorted from blood, taken in a trial of the OX40 agonist ivuxolimab. For the CDR3, the sequence is CSVSGNEQFF. The DNA reads as follows: TGCAGCGTTTCCGGGAATGAGCAGTTCTTC.